A selection of T cell receptor beta chains follows, all from one sample in a study of shared clonotypes between healthy human individuals. TCRdb's copy holds only in-frame clones and misses some; the assay was immunoSEQ multiplex PCR. Here the sample spans a few hundred thousand clones, around 95% being singletons. The specimen was naive CD8+ T cells sorted from blood. Receptors were obtained from a woman under 40 in good health. Both conserved end residues are part of each CDR3. Fields, in order: V gene, J gene, clone size, D gene, CDR3 protein, CDR3 DNA. The D gene is left open where the match is weak. Not all rows give a size; the values are once, few, many and, for expanded clones, a class.

TRBV4-1	TRBJ2-5	.	TRBD2	CASSHVLAGAETQYF	TGCGCCAGCAGCCATGTACTAGCGGGAGCGGAGACCCAGTACTTC
TRBV18	TRBJ2-6	.	TRBD1	CASSQGTGGRRGANVLTF	TGTGCCAGCTCACAAGGGACAGGGGGACGGAGAGGGGCCAACGTCCTGACTTTC
TRBV6-1	TRBJ1-1	.	.	CAIMGVVPPNTEAFF	TGTGCCATTATGGGGGTAGTACCTCCGAACACTGAAGCTTTCTTT
TRBV27	TRBJ2-7	.	TRBD1	CASSPGQGYLEQYF	TGTGCCAGCAGCCCGGGACAGGGATACCTCGAGCAGTACTTC
TRBV7-9	TRBJ2-2	.	.	CASNLLVTGELFF	TGTGCCAGCAACCTTTTGGTAACCGGGGAGCTGTTTTTT
TRBV27	TRBJ2-3	.	TRBD2	CASSLEASGIADTQYF	TGTGCCAGCAGTTTAGAGGCTAGCGGGATCGCAGATACGCAGTATTTT
TRBV5-6	TRBJ2-7	once	TRBD1	CASSLAGTESYEQYF	TGTGCCAGCAGCTTAGCAGGGACAGAAAGCTACGAGCAGTACTTC
TRBV6-6	TRBJ2-2	.	.	CASSSPNTGELFF	TGTGCCAGCAGTAGCCCGAACACCGGGGAGCTGTTTTTT
TRBV7-7	TRBJ2-5	.	.	CASSSSGFQETQYF	TGTGCCAGCAGCTCCTCCGGCTTTCAAGAGACCCAGTACTTC
TRBV7-9	TRBJ2-3	.	TRBD2	CASSGQGLAGSTDTQYF	TGTGCCAGCAGCGGACAGGGACTAGCGGGAAGCACAGATACGCAGTATTTT
TRBV18	TRBJ1-1	.	.	CASSPDFGGLRTFF	TGTGCCAGCTCACCAGATTTCGGGGGCTTAAGAACTTTCTTT
TRBV27	TRBJ2-7	.	TRBD1	CASSLATGTGVEQYF	TGTGCCAGCAGTTTAGCCACCGGGACAGGGGTCGAGCAGTACTTC
TRBV28	TRBJ2-7	.	TRBD1	CASSPDRGAYEQYF	TGTGCCAGCAGTCCGGACAGGGGAGCCTACGAGCAGTACTTC
TRBV4-1	TRBJ2-7	.	.	CASSQRVTADVGTYEQYF	TGCGCCAGCAGCCAGAGGGTGACAGCTGACGTCGGTACCTACGAGCAGTACTTC
TRBV19	TRBJ2-7	.	.	CASSIALSAEQYF	TGTGCCAGTAGTATAGCTCTCAGCGCCGAGCAGTACTTC
TRBV28	TRBJ2-2	.	TRBD1	CASSHSRGRPGELFF	TGTGCCAGCAGTCATAGCAGGGGGCGACCCGGGGAGCTGTTTTTT
TRBV27	TRBJ2-7	.	TRBD2	CASRIAGGPHEQYF	TGTGCCAGCAGGATAGCGGGAGGGCCACACGAGCAGTACTTC
TRBV28	TRBJ2-7	.	.	CASSFEADGDEQYF	TGTGCCAGCAGTTTTGAAGCGGATGGGGACGAGCAGTACTTC
TRBV11-2	TRBJ1-1	.	.	CASSLARVVVPEAFF	TGTGCCAGCAGCTTAGCCAGGGTAGTAGTCCCTGAAGCTTTCTTT
TRBV28	TRBJ2-5	.	.	CASSPCMRGTQYF	TGTGCCAGCAGTCCTTGCATGAGGGGGACCCAGTACTTC
TRBV27	TRBJ2-1	.	.	CASSLAPISYNEQFF	TGTGCCAGCAGTTTAGCACCTATCAGCTACAATGAGCAGTTCTTC
TRBV20-1	TRBJ2-1	.	.	CSARPSEQFF	TGCAGTGCGAGACCCTCTGAGCAGTTCTTC
TRBV7-8	TRBJ2-1	.	TRBD2	CASSLSRLAGNEQFF	TGTGCCAGCAGCCTGAGTCGGCTAGCGGGAAATGAGCAGTTCTTC
TRBV28	TRBJ2-3	.	TRBD2	CASSLTSGTDTQYF	TGTGCCAGCAGTTTAACTAGCGGCACAGATACGCAGTATTTT
TRBV28	TRBJ2-2	.	.	CASSLTGLTGELFF	TGTGCCAGCAGTTTAACAGGGCTCACCGGGGAGCTGTTTTTT
TRBV6-1	TRBJ2-5	.	.	CASSDDRDFKETQYF	TGTGCCAGCAGCGATGACAGGGACTTTAAAGAGACCCAGTACTTC
TRBV7-2	TRBJ2-7	.	.	CASSPPLRPYEQYF	TGTGCCAGCAGCCCGCCACTGCGGCCCTACGAGCAGTACTTC
TRBV7-9	TRBJ2-7	.	.	CASSHPTVNSYEQYF	TGTGCCAGCAGCCATCCGACAGTCAATTCCTACGAGCAGTACTTC
TRBV13	TRBJ2-7	.	.	CASSLGRNYEQYF	TGTGCCAGCAGTTTAGGCAGGAACTACGAGCAGTACTTC
TRBV28	TRBJ2-4	.	.	CASSSTDYPKNIQYF	TGTGCCAGCAGCTCTACTGACTACCCGAAAAACATTCAGTACTTC
TRBV6-5	TRBJ2-7	.	.	CASSYSSGSRYEQYF	TGTGCCAGCAGTTACAGTTCGGGATCTCGCTACGAGCAGTACTTC
TRBV7-9	TRBJ2-4	once	TRBD1	CASSSIGGLGKNIQYF	TGTGCCAGCAGCTCAATAGGGGGCCTGGGCAAAAACATTCAGTACTTC
TRBV14	TRBJ1-1	.	.	CASSQVGTEAFF	TGTGCCAGCAGCCAAGTAGGGACTGAAGCTTTCTTT
TRBV5-4	TRBJ1-1	.	.	CASFTQRSEAFF	TGTGCCAGCTTCACGCAACGATCTGAAGCTTTCTTT
TRBV6-6	TRBJ2-3	.	TRBD2	CASSYRASGRTDTQYF	TGTGCCAGCAGTTACAGGGCTAGCGGCCGCACAGATACGCAGTATTTT
TRBV6-1	TRBJ2-3	.	TRBD2	CASSYLAGGADTQYF	TGTGCCAGCAGCTACCTAGCGGGAGGGGCAGATACGCAGTATTTT
TRBV10-3	TRBJ1-5	.	.	CAISESERLPHSNQPQHF	TGTGCCATCAGTGAGTCCGAACGTCTACCGCATAGCAATCAGCCCCAGCATTTT
TRBV9	TRBJ1-2	.	.	CASSEGVGGYTF	TGTGCCAGCAGCGAGGGAGTTGGTGGCTACACCTTC
TRBV4-1	TRBJ2-1	.	TRBD2	CASSKPLAGYNEQFF	TGCGCCAGCAGCAAACCTTTAGCGGGGTACAATGAGCAGTTCTTC
TRBV11-2	TRBJ1-2	.	.	CASSSVSVSSGYGYTF	TGTGCCAGCAGCTCCGTCTCGGTATCCTCTGGCTATGGCTACACCTTC
TRBV13	TRBJ1-2	.	.	CASSPPPNYGYTF	TGTGCCAGCAGCCCACCACCCAACTATGGCTACACCTTC
TRBV29-1	TRBJ1-2	.	TRBD1	CSVEDFGDRTNYGYTF	TGCAGCGTTGAAGATTTTGGGGACAGGACTAACTATGGCTACACCTTC
TRBV7-9	TRBJ1-1	.	.	CASSLAREGDTEAFF	TGTGCCAGCAGCTTAGCAAGGGAGGGAGACACTGAAGCTTTCTTT
TRBV13	TRBJ2-3	.	.	CASSLGLATDTQYF	TGTGCCAGCAGCTTAGGGTTGGCCACAGATACGCAGTATTTT
TRBV4-2	TRBJ2-3	.	.	CASSPEREVFGTDTQYF	TGTGCCAGCAGCCCTGAGAGGGAGGTTTTCGGAACAGATACGCAGTATTTT
TRBV28	TRBJ1-5	.	TRBD1	CASSPLGAGGRGNQPQHF	TGTGCCAGCAGTCCCCTGGGCGCAGGGGGCAGGGGCAATCAGCCCCAGCATTTT
TRBV28	TRBJ1-5	.	TRBD1	CASSFDRVPELRPGSYSNQPQHF	TGTGCCAGCAGTTTCGACAGGGTCCCCGAACTCCGACCCGGGTCTTATAGCAATCAGCCCCAGCATTTT
TRBV5-4	TRBJ2-1	.	.	CASSFREEQFF	TGTGCCAGCAGCTTCAGGGAGGAGCAGTTCTTC
TRBV10-3	TRBJ2-3	.	.	CAISKSGTGLTDTQYF	TGTGCCATCAGTAAATCCGGGACCGGACTCACAGATACGCAGTATTTT